This TCR beta chain was identified during a study of shared clonotypes between healthy human individuals. About the study: In total, the donors were two women and a few men aged 18 to 49. The plates for each donor numbered three CD4 naive, three CD4 memory, two CD8 naive and one CD8 memory.

The CDR3 length is 14 residues. After removal of 3 bases from V and 3 bases from J, the junction contained 2 bases not matched to a gene. Germline V gene sequence: CDR1 SGHRS, CDR2 YFSETQ. TCRdb's copy holds only in-frame clones and misses some; the assay was immunoSEQ multiplex PCR. The sample has over 300,000 clones; 87% are singletons. This clone is a singleton in its sample. The sequence came from a man between 18 and 35 years old in good health. The sequenced material came from memory CD8+ T cells sorted from blood. Subset meaning: CD45RO+ cells pooled with CCR7-negative TemRA cells. This chain uses TRBV5-1 with TRBJ2-7; 11 bases match TRBD1. The CDR3 bases are TGCGCCAGCAGCTGGGGACAGGGGGACTACGAGCAGTACTTC. This gives the protein CASSWGQGDYEQYF.